This T cell receptor (beta chain) stems from a study of CD8+ T cells in alopecia areata. After isolation, RNA underwent reverse transcription to generate cDNA as the sequencing template. TCRdb keeps only in-frame clones here, not all; method: immunoSEQ multiplex PCR. The sample carries about 140,000 clones, 51% recorded once. This clone was seen just once. The CDR3 consists of 13 residues. CDR1 is MGHDK and CDR2 is SYGVNS in the germline V gene. V was pared by 4 bases and J by 2 bases, with 8 bases between. The TCR comes from a human donor with alopecia areata. J is TRBJ1-1 and V is TRBV25-1; the D is unclear. The sample consisted of CD4+ T cells sorted from blood, taken at week 0. This CDR3 reads CASSGLSNTEAFF. DNA for the CDR3: TGTGCCAGCAGTGGACTATCCAACACTGAAGCTTTCTTT.